A single sample gave rise to the 20 T cell receptor beta chains below, sequenced in a study of cytomegalovirus exposure and HLA in healthy donors. PCR used 60 Vbeta primers and 13 Jbeta primers. Clones were read by immunoSEQ multiplex PCR, and TCRdb kept only the in-frame ones, dropping some. The table records roughly 130,000 clones, around two thirds of them present only once. The sequenced sample was PBMCs. The origin of the receptors is a man younger than 35 in good health and CMV-seropositive.

V is TRBV6-5 and J is TRBJ2-7, with 9 bases lining up with TRBD2. With 2 bases clipped from V and 2 bases from J, the junction kept 7 bases outside the gene matches. This CDR3 has 16 residues. Germline values: CDR1 MNHEY, CDR2 SVGAGI. The CDR3 coding sequence is TGTGCCAGCAGTTACATAACTAGCGGGCTTCCCTACGAGCAGTACTTC. This gives the protein CASSYITSGLPYEQYF.

The chain recombines TRBV27 with TRBJ1-1, with 8 bases that match TRBD1. The ends lost 6 bases at V and 1 base at J; junction bases unmatched: 4. The CDR3 runs to 14 residues. Germline V CDR1 and CDR2: MNHEY, SMNVEV (reference sequence). DNA of the CDR3: TGTGCCAGCAGACCCGGGACAGGGAACACTGAAGCTTTCTTT. Translation gives CASRPGTGNTEAFF.

The genes are TRBV28 and TRBJ2-3; 11 bases agree with TRBD1. Germline loops: CDR1 MDHEN, CDR2 SYDVKM. J lost 2 bases, V lost 7 bases, and 8 bases had no gene match. The CDR3 has 16 residues. The CDR3 loop is CASTPGQGAFTDTQYF. The CDR3 nucleotides are TGTGCCAGCACCCCTGGACAGGGGGCTTTCACAGATACGCAGTATTTT.

The V gene is TRBV18, the J gene TRBJ1-5; D is uncertain. Germline assignment: CDR1 KGHSH and CDR2 LQKENI. The CDR3 extends over 15 amino acids. The V and J ends lost 3 bases and 7 bases respectively, with 16 bases between them. CDR3 in DNA: TGTGCCAGCTCACCCGAAGGGAGGTCATGGCAGCCCCAGCATTTT. As protein: CASSPEGRSWQPQHF.

This clone has just a few counts. The rearrangement uses TRBV19 and TRBJ2-7; 7 bases line up with TRBD2. Germline V gene lookup returns CDR1 LNHDA and CDR2 SQIVND (reference sequence). This CDR3 contains 14 residues. The V gene end was trimmed by 3 bases and the J gene end by 4 bases; junction bases not matched to a gene: 6. The CDR3 bases are TGTGCCAGTAGTATGGCGGGAGCCCGATACGAGCAGTACTTC. Protein product: CASSMAGARYEQYF.

The chain recombines TRBV28 with TRBJ2-7; 8 nucleotides align to TRBD1. The CDR3 has 15 amino acids. Germline V gene sequence: CDR1 MDHEN, CDR2 SYDVKM. The V segment lost 6 bases and the J segment 0 bases; nucleotides outside the gene matches: 7. CDR3 amino acids: CASRNRGSSSYEQYF. The CDR3 DNA reads TGTGCCAGCAGGAACAGGGGGTCTAGCTCCTACGAGCAGTACTTC.

This chain uses TRBV5-6 with TRBJ2-1; 9 positions match TRBD2. Germline V gene sequence: CDR1 SGHDT, CDR2 YYEEEE. V lost 5 bases to trimming and J lost 5 bases; unmatched junction nucleotides: 11. The CDR3 loop spans 16 amino acids. Written as DNA, the CDR3 is TGTGCCAGCAGGAGCTTGAGCGGGGGGCTAAACAATGAGCAGTTCTTC. As protein: CASRSLSGGLNNEQFF.

In its sample, this clone was seen a few times. V and J are TRBV4-3 and TRBJ2-7; 8 bases fit TRBD1. After removal of 0 bases from V and 3 bases from J, the junction contained 4 bases not matched to a gene. This CDR3 has 15 amino acids. Germline V lookup: CDR1 LGHNA, CDR2 YSLEER. CDR3 coding DNA: TGCGCCAGCAGCCAAGAGGGACAGGCTAACTACGAGCAGTACTTC. This sequence encodes CASSQEGQANYEQYF.

In this sample, this clone turned up a few times. This chain uses TRBV7-3 with TRBJ1-1, with D possibly matching TRBD1 (5 bases). The CDR3 is made up of 13 amino acids. V gave up 3 bases and J gave up 1 base, with 6 bases separating them. The germline V gene encodes CDR1 SGHTA and CDR2 FQGTGA. The CDR3, as DNA: TGTGCCAGCAGCTTGACAGCGAACACTGAAGCTTTCTTT. It specifies CASSLTANTEAFF.

The chain employs TRBV10-1 and TRBJ2-1; 14 bases fit TRBD2. The CDR3 is 13 residues long. Trimming at V came to 6 bases and at J to 9 bases, leaving 1 base not matched to a gene. Germline lookup yields CDR1 WNHNN and CDR2 SYGVQD (reference sequence). CDR3 loop: CASRGTSGGEQFF. In DNA form, the CDR3 reads TGCGCCAGCAGGGGGACTAGCGGGGGTGAGCAGTTCTTC.

V and J are TRBV27 and TRBJ1-4; possible D gene TRBD1, 6 bases. Between the trimmed V and J ends, which lost 6 bases and 7 bases, there was a span of 21 bases. There are 16 residues in the CDR3. Germline V gene sequence: CDR1 MNHEY, CDR2 SMNVEV (reference sequence). DNA of the CDR3: TGTGCCAGCAGCTACCGTAGGGGGTTAGGGGGTGAAAAACTGTTTTTT. Its protein is CASSYRRGLGGEKLFF.

This chain joins TRBV5-6 and TRBJ2-7, with 7 bases lining up with TRBD2. The junction had 4 bases not matched to a gene; V was cut back by 7 bases and J by 0 bases. From germline, CDR1 is SGHDT and CDR2 YYEEEE. The CDR3 extends over 13 amino acids. In DNA form, the CDR3 reads TGTGCCAGCGGGGGACTACCCTCCTACGAGCAGTACTTC. It is translated as CASGGLPSYEQYF.

The rearrangement uses TRBV23-1 and TRBJ1-6, with TRBD1 as a possible D gene (6 bases). TRBV23-1 is reported as an ORF; its role is uncertain. V gave up 4 bases and J gave up 3 bases, with 10 bases separating them. CDR3 length: 15 residues. CDR3 sequence reads: CASSREGGYNSPLHF. For the CDR3, the DNA is TGCGCCAGCAGTCGAGAAGGGGGCTATAATTCACCCCTCCACTTT.

This CDR3 reads CASTADRTPNYGYTF. CDR3 DNA sequence: TGTGCCAGCACTGCGGACAGGACTCCTAACTATGGCTACACCTTC. The J gene is TRBJ1-2, the V gene TRBV6-1; 7 bases are shared with TRBD1. Trimming cost V 7 bases and J 0 bases; bases outside gene matches: 8. Germline CDR1 is MNHNS and CDR2 is SASEGT. The CDR3 is made up of 15 amino acids.

This rearrangement joins TRBV7-9 to TRBJ2-1, with D possibly matching TRBD1 (6 bases). The CDR3 is made up of 14 amino acids. CDR1 and CDR2 (germline): SEHNR, FQNEAQ (reference sequence). V was trimmed by 8 bases and J by 5 bases, leaving 16 bases between them. The CDR3 nucleotides read TGTGCCAGCGCACGAGGCTCAGGGGACAATGAGCAGTTCTTC. It specifies CASARGSGDNEQFF.

This clone was seen a single time. The CDR3, as DNA: TGTGCCAGCAGCCAAGATATCAGAGGGGGCATAGGAAACACCATATATTTT. Translated: CASSQDIRGGIGNTIYF. The gene calls are TRBV4-2 and TRBJ1-3, with 7 bases matching TRBD1. The CDR3 spans 17 residues. Germline V gives CDR1 LGHNA, CDR2 YNFKEQ. V dropped 0 bases and J dropped 4; count of bases not matched to a gene: 9.

V gene TRBV2 combines with J gene TRBJ2-3; perhaps TRBD1 as D (5 bases). CDR3 length: 15 amino acids. Germline CDR1 and CDR2: SNHLY and FYNNEI. The V gene lost 4 bases and the J gene lost 4 bases, with 15 bases spanning the gap. DNA of the CDR3: TGTGCCAGCAGTGGGCTAGGCCCACAGGCAGATACGCAGTATTTT. It translates to CASSGLGPQADTQYF.

The CDR3 reads CASSWDTYNEQFF. As DNA, the CDR3 is TGTGCCAGCAGTTGGGACACCTACAATGAGCAGTTCTTC. The chain combines TRBV6-5 with TRBJ2-1, with D perhaps TRBD1 (6 bases). The CDR3 runs 13 residues. V shed 4 bases and J shed 2 bases, with 6 bases lying between them. Per the germline V gene, CDR1 is MNHEY and CDR2 is SVGAGI.

The V and J genes are TRBV12-1 and TRBJ2-3; TRBD2, the D gene given by the table, was not confirmed from the DNA. TRBV12-1 is recorded as a pseudogene. The CDR3 totals 16 residues. This chain's CDR3 is CASSGSLAGETDTQYF. The CDR3 DNA sequence: TGTGCCAGCAGCGGCTCACTAGCGGGGGAGACAGATACGCAGTATTTT.

The rearrangement links TRBV27 to TRBJ1-1, with D possibly being TRBD1 (6 bases). Germline assignment: CDR1 MNHEY and CDR2 SMNVEV (reference sequence). The CDR3 length is 13 residues. The V end lost 2 bases, the J end lost 7 bases, and 11 bases lay between the germline ends. The CDR3 region has the DNA TGTGCCAGCAGTTTAAGGGGGGGGCATGAAGCTTTCTTT. Translating gives CASSLRGGHEAFF.